This T cell receptor beta chain originates from a study of blood T cell repertoires in COVID-19. Study summary: Researchers got acute and convalescent COVID-19 samples from the United States, Italy and Spain. Nucleic acid was either cDNA or gDNA, and it came from T cells, B-cell-depleted T cells, or PBMCs.

The CDR3 is made up of 16 amino acids. V lost 1 base, J lost 5 bases, and 18 bases lay in between. Germline V gives CDR1 KGHSH, CDR2 LQKENI. TCRdb keeps only in-frame clones here, not all; method: immunoSEQ multiplex PCR. The sample has around 250,000 clones, roughly nine tenths seen once; the top ten hold about 5.9%. The TCR was taken from a man between 60 and 70 years old with acute or convalescent COVID-19. Source material: peripheral blood. This chain links TRBV18 with TRBJ2-7; D is possibly TRBD1 (6 bases). CDR3 in DNA: TGTGCCAGCTCACCACTAGCAGGACAAGGGGGACACGAGCAGTACTTC. Its protein product is CASSPLAGQGGHEQYF.